These 30 T cell receptor beta chains share one sample of origin, sequenced in a study of human T cells and chemical hapten exposure. TCRdb redid the calling of the RACE reads with MiXCR, one entry per CDR3 protein. The table shows tens of thousands of distinct CDR3 sequences, with less than 8% occurring only once. This sample's time point: patch test 2, 6 weeks after DPC sensitization. The treatment is: therapeutic diphenylcyclopropenone sensitization with weekly scalp DPC. This specimen was whole blood, taken in connection with sensitization to the hapten diphenylcyclopropenone (DPC). The receptors were gathered from a woman aged 25 to 39 with alopecia areata. Some clones in this sample may be carry-over from other donors' samples.

In this sample, this clonotype turned up many times. The chain combines TRBV12-3 or TRBV12-4 with TRBJ2-3; TRBD2 matches 13 bases. V was pared by 4 bases and J by 0 bases, with 7 bases of the junction left unmatched. The CDR3 is made up of 18 amino acids. The CDR3 spells CASSSRTSGGHSTDTQYF. CDR3 nucleotides: TGTGCCAGCAGTTCTCGGACTAGCGGGGGCCATAGCACAGATACGCAGTATTTT.

This clonotype was counted ten times or more. This sequence joins TRBV6-5 and TRBJ1-1; D might be TRBD1 (5 bases). This CDR3 spans 13 amino acids. The germline V gene encodes CDR1 MNHEY and CDR2 SVGAGI. V was clipped by 4 bases and J by 4 bases, with 10 bases between them. CDR3: CASSSGLATEAFF. In DNA form, the CDR3 reads TGTGCCAGCAGTTCAGGGCTGGCCACTGAAGCTTTCTTT.

This clonotype has a count of ten or more. V and J are TRBV5-1 and TRBJ2-3, with D hard to call. The CDR3 runs 15 residues. Germline V CDR1 and CDR2: SGHRS, YFSETQ. Trimming shortened V by 5 bases and J by 3 bases, and 16 bases separated the two germline ends. The CDR3 loop is CASSPRSSPTDTQYF. The CDR3 coding sequence is TGCGCCAGCAGTCCCAGATCAAGCCCTACAGATACGCAGTATTTT.

With regard to this clonotype: With a much larger clone just one base away, this may be a read error. The rearrangement joins TRBV2 to TRBJ1-2; D is ambiguous. Germline assignment: CDR1 SNHLY and CDR2 FYNNEI. The CDR3 is 14 residues long. The CDR3 sequence: CASRIRSANYGDTF. The CDR3 nucleotides read TGTGCCAGCCGCATTCGATCAGCTAACTATGGCGACACCTTC. Full variable domain (missing parts from reference TRBV2 and TRBJ1-2): EPEVTQTPSHQVTQMGQEVILRCVPISNHLYFYWYRQILGQKVEFLVSFYNNEISEKSEIFDDQFSVERPDGSNFTLKIRSTKLEDSAMYFCASRIRSANYGDTFGSGTRLTVV.

There are many counts of this clonotype. V usage is TRBV10-3 and J usage is TRBJ2-6; tentative D call: TRBD1 (6 bases). With 6 bases removed from V and 0 bases from J, the gap between germline ends came to 18 bases. The length of the CDR3 is 18 residues. The germline gives CDR1 ENHRY, CDR2 SYGVKD. The CDR3 here is CAISATGSFRSGANVLTF. DNA for the CDR3: TGTGCCATCAGCGCGACAGGCTCCTTTCGCTCTGGGGCCAACGTCCTGACTTTC.

The V call is TRBV2, the J call TRBJ2-5; weak D call: TRBD2 (5 bases). The germline V gene encodes CDR1 SNHLY and CDR2 FYNNEI. The CDR3 totals 15 residues. The germline V and J ends were trimmed by 0 bases and 5 bases, with 13 bases remaining between them. The DNA for the CDR3 is TGTGCCAGCAGTGAAGCGTATTGGGGAGAGGAGACCCAGTACTTC. Encoded protein: CASSEAYWGEETQYF.

In its sample, this clonotype was seen many times. V usage is TRBV2 and J usage is TRBJ2-3; D uncertain. The CDR3 has 13 amino acids. Looked up from germline, CDR1 is SNHLY and CDR2 is FYNNEI. V was cut by 11 bases and J by 4 bases, with 16 bases left in between. CDR3 sequence reads: CACTVAGPDTQYF. The CDR3 DNA is TGTGCCTGTACCGTGGCAGGTCCAGATACGCAGTATTTT.

This clonotype occurred a few times. The rearrangement joins TRBV10-3 to TRBJ1-4; TRBD1 aligns across 10 bases. Germline assignment: CDR1 ENHRY and CDR2 SYGVKD. V trimming: 5 bases; J trimming: 1 base; junction bases outside the gene matches: 13. CDR3 length: 19 amino acids. CDR3 amino acids: CAISQDLPGQGLTNEKLFF. The CDR3, as DNA: TGTGCCATCAGTCAAGACCTACCGGGACAGGGGTTAACTAATGAAAAACTGTTTTTT.

For this clonotype: Germline and junction disagree at one end, which may indicate a read error. The chain carries TRBV13 and TRBJ1-5; 11 bases align to TRBD1. The CDR3 has 16 residues. Germline assignment: CDR1 PRHDT and CDR2 FYEKMQ (reference sequence). The CDR3 nucleotides read TGTGCCAGCAGCCTGGGCGGACAGGGGGCTGGTCAGCCCCAGAATTTT. It yields the protein CASSLGGQGAGQPQNF. Using reference TRBV13 and TRBJ1-5 for the parts outside the CDR3, the full variable domain is AAGVIQSPRHLIKEKRETATLKCYPIPRHDTVYWYQQGPGQDPQFLISFYEKMQSDKGSIPDRFSAQQFSDYHSELNMSSLELGDSALYFCASSLGGQGAGQPQNFGDGTRLSIL.

This rearrangement joins TRBV19 to TRBJ1-5; no clear D. The CDR3 consists of 14 residues. Between the trimmed V and J ends, which lost 3 bases and 4 bases, there was a span of 10 bases. Germline V gene sequence: CDR1 LNHDA, CDR2 SQIVND (reference sequence). Here the CDR3 DNA reads TGTGCCAGTAGTATGATTCTAGGGAATCAGCCCCAGCATTTT. This encodes CASSMILGNQPQHF.

This clonotype was counted at least ten times. This rearrangement joins TRBV7-3 to TRBJ2-4, with 7 bases that match TRBD2. The CDR3 extends over 14 amino acids. The V and J ends lost 2 bases and 6 bases, in that order; junction bases with no gene match: 4. Germline V lookup: CDR1 SGHTA, CDR2 FQGTGA. CDR3 residues: CASSLGPGGNIQYF. Written as DNA, the CDR3 is TGTGCCAGCAGCTTAGGGCCGGGGGGAAACATTCAGTACTTC.

In its sample, this clonotype was seen a few times. V gene TRBV29-1 combines with J gene TRBJ2-3; D could derive from TRBD1 or TRBD2 (6 bases each). CDR1 and CDR2 from the germline V gene are SQVTM and ANQGSEA. The CDR3 length is 16 residues. V shed 7 bases and J shed 4 bases, with 24 bases lying between them. The CDR3 DNA reads as TGCAGCGGGTCGGACAGACGGCCCGCGGGGCCAGATACGCAGTATTTT. Protein sequence: CSGSDRRPAGPDTQYF.

This clonotype was detected a few times. The gene calls are TRBV6-5 and TRBJ1-2; a weak D match, TRBD1 (5 bases). Germline loops: CDR1 MNHEY, CDR2 SVGAGI. V was clipped by 2 bases and J by 3 bases, with 13 bases between them. This CDR3 region has 15 residues. The CDR3 region is CASSYASGMDYGYTF. The CDR3 nucleotides are TGTGCCAGCAGTTACGCGTCAGGGATGGACTATGGCTACACCTTC.

This clonotype was seen repeatedly, ten times or more. This chain uses TRBV3-1 with TRBJ2-2; TRBD1 aligns across 9 bases. This CDR3 region has 15 residues. Germline V gene lookup returns CDR1 LGHDT and CDR2 YNNKEL (reference sequence). J gave up 4 bases and V 0 bases, and 0 bases lay outside the gene matches. The CDR3 coding sequence is TGTGCCAGCAGCCAAGAGGGACAGGGCACCGGGGAGCTGTTTTTT. This translates into CASSQEGQGTGELFF. The full variable domain, its missing parts supplied by reference TRBV3-1 and TRBJ2-2, is DTAVSQTPKYLVTQMGNDKSIKCEQNLGHDTMYWYKQDSKKFLKIMFSYNNKELIINETVPNRFSPKSPDKAHLNLHINSLELGDSAVYFCASSQEGQGTGELFFGEGSRLTVL.

This clonotype showed up just a few times. V and J are TRBV5-4 and TRBJ1-2, with D tentatively TRBD1 (6 bases). V lost 1 base to trimming and J lost 5 bases, with 12 bases between them. The CDR3 spans 14 residues. CDR1 and CDR2 (germline): SGHNT, YYREEE (reference sequence). This chain's CDR3 is CASSLSGGQYGYTF. The DNA for the CDR3 is TGTGCCAGCAGCTTGTCCGGGGGGCAGTATGGCTACACCTTC.

This sequence joins TRBV6-5 and TRBJ1-1; perhaps TRBD1 as D (5 bases). V dropped 5 bases and J dropped 5 bases, with 9 bases sitting between them. The CDR3 is 12 residues long. Germline V gives CDR1 MNHEY, CDR2 SVGAGI. The chain's CDR3 is CASSQGWTEAFF. The CDR3 region has the DNA TGTGCCAGCAGTCAGGGTTGGACTGAAGCTTTCTTT.

The chain couples TRBV27 to TRBJ1-1; D call uncertain. The V end lost 8 bases, the J end lost 1 base, and 8 bases lay between the germline ends. Looked up from germline, CDR1 is MNHEY and CDR2 is SMNVEV (reference sequence). This CDR3 contains 12 residues. The CDR3 DNA reads TGTGCCAGCCGCGGTTCGAACACTGAAGCTTTCTTT. It encodes CASRGSNTEAFF.

Points on this clonotype: This may arise from a read error, as a much more abundant clone is one base away. The chain employs TRBV28 and TRBJ1-1; no firm D call. CDR3 length: 15 amino acids. Germline CDR1 is MDHEN and CDR2 is SYDVKM. The CDR3 spells CDSSLGGRMNTEAFF. The CDR3 DNA reads TGTGACAGCAGTTTAGGTGGCAGAATGAACACTGAAGCTTTCTTT.

There are a few counts of this clonotype. The chain combines TRBV12-3 or TRBV12-4 with TRBJ1-2; D not resolved. Deletions cut 6 bases from V and 6 bases from J, with 17 bases between. The CDR3 is 14 residues long. The chain's CDR3 is CASRTGPEVNGYTF. The CDR3 bases are TGTGCCAGCAGAACCGGGCCGGAGGTTAATGGCTACACCTTC.

The rearrangement uses TRBV6-2 or TRBV6-3 and TRBJ2-3, with 7 bases matching TRBD2. Trimming cost V 4 bases and J 4 bases; bases outside gene matches: 11. The CDR3 spans 16 residues. Per germline, CDR1 MNHEY and CDR2 SVGEGT. The CDR3 here is CASSFHRDYQADTQYF. CDR3 in DNA: TGTGCCAGCAGTTTCCATCGGGACTATCAGGCAGATACGCAGTATTTT.

In its sample, this clonotype was seen many times. The CDR3 loop reads CASKVTGGPQETQYF. The CDR3, as DNA: TGCGCCAGCAAAGTAACAGGGGGCCCCCAAGAGACCCAGTACTTC. The J gene is TRBJ2-5, the V gene TRBV5-1, with 9 positions matching TRBD1. In germline, CDR1 is SGHRS, CDR2 YFSETQ. J was trimmed by 1 base and V by 6 bases; bases with no gene match: 7. The length of the CDR3 is 15 residues.

This clonotype was observed at least ten times. The genes are TRBV29-1 and TRBJ2-3; 13 bases line up with TRBD2. The CDR3 loop spans 17 amino acids. CDR1 and CDR2 from the germline V gene are SQVTM and ANQGSEA. V lost 4 bases and J lost 0; bases outside the gene matches: 7. The CDR3 DNA reads as TGCAGCGTTGCCAGGACTAGCGGGGGCTTTAGCACAGATACGCAGTATTTT. This translates into CSVARTSGGFSTDTQYF.

This clonotype was detected a few times. The J gene is TRBJ2-1, the V gene TRBV29-1; a possible D gene is TRBD1 (6 bases). The germline V and J ends were trimmed by 5 bases and 0 bases, with 14 bases remaining between them. Germline CDR1 is SQVTM and CDR2 is ANQGSEA. The CDR3 has 15 residues. The CDR3 DNA follows: TGCAGCGTTTGGCCAGGACAGAACTCCTACAATGAGCAGTTCTTC. Translated: CSVWPGQNSYNEQFF.

This clonotype was seen repeatedly, ten times or more. V and J are TRBV20-1 and TRBJ1-3; no reliable D call. This CDR3 is built from 16 residues. The V gene lost 0 bases and the J gene lost 0 bases, with 12 bases spanning the gap. Germline V lookup: CDR1 DFQATT, CDR2 SNEGSKA (reference sequence). CDR3 loop: CSARDRGRSSGNTIYF. Written as DNA, the CDR3 is TGCAGTGCTAGAGATCGAGGCAGGAGCTCTGGAAACACCATATATTTT.

In its sample, this clonotype was seen a few times. This chain joins TRBV18 and TRBJ1-2; D is possibly TRBD1 (6 bases). The V end was cut by 1 base, the J end by 2 bases, with 8 bases between. This CDR3 spans 14 amino acids. Germline CDR1 KGHSH, CDR2 LQKENI. Written as DNA, the CDR3 is TGTGCCAGCTCACCACTTGACAGGAACTATGGCTACACCTTC. It encodes CASSPLDRNYGYTF.

This clonotype has just a few counts. The chain joins TRBV9 to TRBJ1-4, with 10 positions matching TRBD1. Unmatched junction bases numbered 2, after V lost 3 bases and J lost 6 bases. There are 14 residues in the CDR3. CDR1 SGDLS and CDR2 YYNGEE come from the germline V gene. CDR3 DNA: TGTGCCAGCAGCGGACAGGGGGCGGATGAAAAACTGTTTTTT. It codes for CASSGQGADEKLFF.

J is TRBJ1-6 and V is TRBV20-1, with D possibly matching TRBD1 (6 bases). From germline, CDR1 is DFQATT and CDR2 SNEGSKA (reference sequence). Trimming cost V 0 bases and J 8 bases, with 17 bases left between them. This CDR3 spans 16 amino acids. CDR3 residues: CSARDSRGPGDSPLHF. The CDR3 DNA follows: TGCAGTGCTAGAGATTCTCGGGGACCAGGGGATTCACCCCTCCACTTT.

The sample holds many counts of this clonotype. The chain has TRBV6-2 or TRBV6-3 and TRBJ1-1; no clear D gene. V lost 2 bases to trimming and J lost 4 bases, with 8 bases between them. Germline CDR1 is MNHEY and CDR2 is SVGEGT. CDR3 length equals 13 residues. DNA for the CDR3: TGTGCCAGCAGTTACGGAGGCGGCACTGAAGCTTTCTTT. As protein: CASSYGGGTEAFF.

This clonotype turned up a few times. The chain recombines TRBV7-2 with TRBJ1-1; D is ambiguous. Germline V gene lookup returns CDR1 SGHTA and CDR2 FQGNSA. V lost 1 base to trimming and J lost 5 bases, with 11 bases between them. This CDR3 is built from 14 residues. CDR3: CASSLGGLQTEAFF. The DNA for the CDR3 is TGTGCCAGCAGCTTAGGTGGGCTACAGACTGAAGCTTTCTTT.

A few counts support this clonotype. One junction end does not reproduce the germline sequence, and a read error may be involved. CDR3 sequence reads: CVSARQPLNEKLFF. The CDR3 coding sequence is TGTGTCAGCGCGAGACAGCCCCTCAATGAAAAACTGTTTTTT. The rearrangement links TRBV5-5 to TRBJ1-4; D possibly corresponds to TRBD1 (5 bases). This CDR3 contains 14 residues. From germline, CDR1 is SGHKS and CDR2 YYEKEE (reference sequence). The full variable domain, rest sourced from reference TRBV5-5 and TRBJ1-4, is DAGVTQSPTHLIKTRGQQVTLRCSPISGHKSVSWYQQVLGQGPQFIFQYYEKEERGRGNFPDRFSARQFPNYSSELNVNALLLGDSALYLCVSARQPLNEKLFFGSGTQLSVL.